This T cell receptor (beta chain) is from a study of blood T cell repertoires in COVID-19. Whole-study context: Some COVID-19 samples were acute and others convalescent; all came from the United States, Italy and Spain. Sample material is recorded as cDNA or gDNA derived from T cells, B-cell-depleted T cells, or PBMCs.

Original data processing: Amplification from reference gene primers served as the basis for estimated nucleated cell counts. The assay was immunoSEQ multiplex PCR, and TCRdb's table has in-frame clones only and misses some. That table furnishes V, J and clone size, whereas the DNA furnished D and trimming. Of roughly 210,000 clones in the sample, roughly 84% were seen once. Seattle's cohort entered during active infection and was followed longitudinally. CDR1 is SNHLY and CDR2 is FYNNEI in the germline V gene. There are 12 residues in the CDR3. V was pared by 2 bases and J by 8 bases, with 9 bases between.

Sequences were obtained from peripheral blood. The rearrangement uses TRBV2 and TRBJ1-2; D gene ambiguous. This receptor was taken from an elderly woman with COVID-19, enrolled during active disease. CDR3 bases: TGTGCCAGCAGTGAAAGCCCCCGCGGCTACACCTTC. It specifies CASSESPRGYTF.